The present entry profiles one T cell receptor beta chain with its context. Antigen specificity is unknown. The data stem from a study of cytomegalovirus exposure and HLA in healthy donors. Study results and caveats: In vitro confirmation showed a few CMV-associated chains to be CMV antigen specific. A list of around 150 TCR beta chains associated with cytomegalovirus was given. Reportedly, fewer N-insertions than the roughly 700-donor mean appeared in an Asian-associated ancestry cluster in a later analysis. In terms of immune exposure information, only CMV serostatus was available.

Both 60 Vbeta primers and 13 Jbeta primers went into the PCR. Assay used: immunoSEQ multiplex PCR; TCRdb lists only in-frame clones, some missing. Of a few hundred thousand clones listed, about 83% were seen once; the top ten hold approximately 1.4%. Material for sequencing was PBMCs. The source is a girl aged 10 to 17 in good health and CMV-seronegative.

The CDR3 reads CASSLTGSNEKLFF. CDR3 coding DNA: TGTGCCAGCAGCTTAACAGGGAGTAATGAAAAACTGTTTTTT. The chain employs TRBV7-2 and TRBJ1-4, with a tentative D call TRBD1 (6 bases). In germline, CDR1 is SGHTA, CDR2 FQGNSA. Between the trimmed V and J ends, which lost 2 bases and 4 bases, there was a span of 8 bases. The CDR3 sequence is 14 residues long.